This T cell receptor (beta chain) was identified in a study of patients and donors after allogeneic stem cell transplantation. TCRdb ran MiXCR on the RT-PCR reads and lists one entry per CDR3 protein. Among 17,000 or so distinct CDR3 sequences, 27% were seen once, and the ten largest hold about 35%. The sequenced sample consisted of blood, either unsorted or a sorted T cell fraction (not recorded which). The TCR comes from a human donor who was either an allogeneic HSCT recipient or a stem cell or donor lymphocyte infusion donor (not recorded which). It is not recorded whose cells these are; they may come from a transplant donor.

The CDR3 loop is CASREAGGPHEQFF. The CDR3 DNA reads as TGTGCCAGCAGAGAAGCGGGGGGGCCCCATGAGCAGTTCTTC. V and J are TRBV27 and TRBJ2-1; 10 positions match TRBD2. The germline CDR1 and CDR2 sequences are MNHEY and SMNVEV (reference sequence). The V segment lost 6 bases and the J segment 8 bases; nucleotides outside the gene matches: 7. The CDR3 consists of 14 residues.